This entry lists 12 T cell receptor beta chains sequenced from one sample in a study of OX40 agonist ivuxolimab in advanced cancers. The assay was immunoSEQ multiplex PCR, and TCRdb's table has in-frame clones only and misses some. The table shows more than 20,000 clones, with 88% occurring only once. The material sequenced was CD4+ or CD8+ T cells sorted from blood, taken in a trial of the OX40 agonist ivuxolimab. All receptors come from an adult with an advanced solid tumor such as melanoma, head and neck, liver or kidney cancer.

This chain joins TRBV19 and TRBJ1-5, with TRBD1 as a possible D gene (5 bases). The germline V and J ends were trimmed by 5 bases and 0 bases, with 11 bases remaining between them. Looked up from germline, CDR1 is LNHDA and CDR2 is SQIVND (reference sequence). The length of the CDR3 is 15 residues. The CDR3 DNA sequence: TGTGCCAGTAGTTGGGGCGCACATAGCAATCAGCCCCAGCATTTT. Its protein is CASSWGAHSNQPQHF. Complete variable domain (other parts from reference TRBV19 and TRBJ1-5): DGGITQSPKYLFRKEGQNVTLSCEQNLNHDAMYWYRQDPGQGLRLIYYSQIVNDFQKGDIAEGYSVSREKKESFPLTVTSAQKNPTAFYLCASSWGAHSNQPQHFGDGTRLSIL.

The DNA of the CDR3 is TGTGCCATCAGCCCGCTCCTTACTAGCGGTGAAATTACAGATACGCAGTATTTT. This translates into CAISPLLTSGEITDTQYF. V is TRBV10-3 and J is TRBJ2-3; TRBD2 matches at 8 bases. V shed 6 bases, J shed 3 bases, and the junction held 17 bases outside the gene matches. Germline V gene sequence: CDR1 ENHRY, CDR2 SYGVKD. This CDR3 is built from 18 residues.

CDR3 amino acids: CASSKRRGFGVYSGELFF. The CDR3 DNA sequence: TGTGCCAGCAGCAAAAGAAGAGGGTTCGGAGTGTATTCCGGGGAGCTGTTTTTT. The genes are TRBV21-1 and TRBJ2-2; whether TRBD2, the table's D call, matches the DNA was not checked. TRBV21-1 is flagged as a pseudogene. There are 18 residues in the CDR3.

The chain's CDR3 is CASSPGQFMSYEQYF. CDR3 DNA: TGTGCCAGCAGCCCAGGACAGTTTATGAGTTACGAGCAGTACTTC. The rearrangement links TRBV7-6 to TRBJ2-7, with D perhaps matching TRBD1 (6 bases). V was clipped by 5 bases and J by 4 bases, with 18 bases between them. CDR3 length: 15 amino acids. Germline CDR1 is SGHVS and CDR2 is FNYEAQ.

The chain is built from TRBV9 and TRBJ2-6; D is ambiguous. The V and J ends lost 7 bases and 2 bases respectively, with 10 bases between them. The germline gives CDR1 SGDLS, CDR2 YYNGEE. The CDR3 contains 14 residues. In DNA, the CDR3 is TGTGCCAGCGGTTTGGGTACTGGGGCCAACGTCCTGACTTTC. It encodes CASGLGTGANVLTF.

The rearrangement uses TRBV15 and TRBJ2-3; 8 positions agree with TRBD1. The V and J ends lost 5 bases and 4 bases, in that order; junction bases with no gene match: 8. This CDR3 is 15 amino acids long. Germline CDR1 and CDR2: LNHNV and YYDKDF (reference sequence). The CDR3 loop reads CATSQGGQDSDTQYF. The DNA of the CDR3 is TGTGCCACCAGCCAGGGGGGACAGGACTCAGATACGCAGTATTTT.

This chain links TRBV6-5 with TRBJ2-7, with 7 bases fitting TRBD1. Germline-derived CDR1 and CDR2 are MNHEY and SVGAGI. This CDR3 spans 13 amino acids. With 5 bases clipped from V and 2 bases from J, the junction kept 3 bases outside the gene matches. The CDR3 coding sequence is TGTGCCAGCAGTCCCGGGACAGCCTACGAGCAGTACTTC. Its protein product is CASSPGTAYEQYF.

This sequence joins TRBV7-8 and TRBJ2-1; D is unresolved. Germline lookup yields CDR1 SGHVS and CDR2 FQNEAQ. The CDR3 has 17 amino acids. The V and J ends lost 2 bases and 10 bases respectively, with 24 bases between them. CDR3 region: CASSLLRSRAALGEQFF. CDR3 DNA sequence: TGTGCCAGCAGCTTACTAAGATCTCGGGCAGCTTTGGGAGAGCAGTTCTTC.

This chain joins TRBV25-1 and TRBJ2-1; D unclear. CDR1 is MGHDK and CDR2 is SYGVNS in the germline V gene. The CDR3 consists of 12 residues. V was clipped by 6 bases and J by 9 bases, with 12 bases between them. CDR3 nucleotide sequence: TGTGCCAGCAGCCCAGACCATGGTGAGCAGTTCTTC. It is translated as CASSPDHGEQFF.

The CDR3, as DNA: TGTGCCAGCAGCCAACTGGACAGGGGGTGGGAGACCCAGTACTTC. Its protein product is CASSQLDRGWETQYF. The rearrangement uses TRBV7-9 and TRBJ2-5, with 10 bases fitting TRBD1. CDR3 size: 15 residues. Germline-derived CDR1 and CDR2 are SEHNR and FQNEAQ (reference sequence). The V gene end was trimmed by 5 bases and the J gene end by 5 bases; junction bases not matched to a gene: 8.

The genes are TRBV7-9 and TRBJ2-7, with 8 bases lining up with TRBD2. J lost 1 base, V lost 5 bases, and 7 bases had no gene match. CDR1 SEHNR and CDR2 FQNEAQ come from the germline V gene (reference sequence). The CDR3 length is 15 residues. CDR3 residues: CASSQLIAGSYEQYF. The DNA of the CDR3 is TGTGCCAGCAGCCAATTAATAGCGGGGTCCTACGAGCAGTACTTC.

This clone was detected only once. The CDR3 DNA reads TGTGCCAGCAGTGAACGGACTAGCAGCTCCTACGAGCAGTACTTC. This gives the protein CASSERTSSSYEQYF. The V gene is TRBV6-1, the J gene TRBJ2-7, with 8 bases that match TRBD2. The CDR3 runs to 15 residues. The V segment lost 2 bases and the J segment 0 bases; nucleotides outside the gene matches: 3. Germline CDR1 reads MNHNS; CDR2 reads SASEGT.